This T cell receptor beta chain is drawn from a study of shared clonotypes between healthy human individuals. Naive-designated CD8 cells lacked CD45RO, were positively enriched for CCR7, and omitted terminally differentiated effector memory CD45RA+ cells. Method: immunoSEQ multiplex PCR; TCRdb's copy keeps in-frame clones and lacks some. The sample has about 2,100,000 clones, approximately 94% seen once. Trimming cost V 3 bases and J 1 base; bases outside gene matches: 6. Per germline, CDR1 MNHEY and CDR2 SMNVEV (reference sequence). The CDR3 runs to 15 residues. Source material: naive CD8+ T cells from PBMCs. V usage is TRBV27 and J usage is TRBJ2-7; TRBD1 matches at 7 bases. This sequence originates from a man younger than 30 in good health. Some clones in this sample may be carry-over from other donors' samples. The CDR3 DNA follows: TGTGCCAGCAGTTTTGGACAGGACCTGTCCTACGAGCAGTACTTC. Its translation: CASSFGQDLSYEQYF.